This entry lists 6 T cell receptor beta chains sequenced from one sample in a study of T cell clonality in common variable immunodeficiency. Using immunoSEQ multiplex PCR, the repertoire was profiled, and TCRdb retains in-frame clones only, with some absent. The sample presents roughly 70,000 clones, none singletons. Sequenced material: peripheral blood mononuclear cells. The receptor source for this set is a person aged 18 to 70 in good health.

This clone was counted many times. Coverage ceases 3 residues before the CDR3 finishes, and the germline J gene fills in the end. The chain uses TRBV5-5 and TRBJ2-7, with TRBD1 identical over 7 bases. CDR3 length equals 15 residues. Germline values: CDR1 SGHKS, CDR2 YYEKEE (reference sequence). Trimming took 0 bases from V and 3 from J; bases not matched to a gene: 6. The CDR3 DNA, read in part, is TGTGCCAGCAGCTTGGCAGAGGGGGCTGACTACGAG. Its protein product is CASSLAEGADYE. The CDR3 in its entirety is CASSLAEGADYEQYF.

This clone was seen ten or more times. The sequence runs out 3 residues before the end of the CDR3; the remainder is reconstructed from the germline J gene. V usage is TRBV7-3 and J usage is TRBJ1-6, with 7 bases lining up with TRBD1. V lost 5 bases to trimming and J lost 7 bases; unmatched junction nucleotides: 8. CDR1 and CDR2 (germline): SGHTA, FQGTGA. The CDR3 spans 15 residues. The part of the CDR3 DNA that was read is TGTGCCAGCAGCATCGGACAGGCAAGCAATTCACCC. Encoded protein: CASSIGQASNSP. The entire CDR3 is CASSIGQASNSPLHF.

The sample holds many counts of this clone. The read stops 3 residues short of the end of the CDR3; the missing end is completed from the germline J gene. This chain uses TRBV5-4 with TRBJ1-6; 8 positions match TRBD1. Germline assignment: CDR1 SGHNT and CDR2 YYREEE (reference sequence). Trimming cost V 4 bases and J 8 bases; bases outside gene matches: 8. The CDR3 length is 15 residues. The covered CDR3 bases are TGTGCCAGCAGCCAGACAGGGGCTGGGGATTCACCC. This codes for CASSQTGAGDSP. The complete CDR3 sequence is CASSQTGAGDSPLHF.

This clone was observed at least ten times. The sequenced fragment ends 3 residues before the CDR3 boundary, so the rest is inferred from the germline J gene. The rearrangement links TRBV30 to TRBJ1-2; D may be TRBD1 (5 bases). Trimming stripped 0 bases from V and 4 bases from J, with 12 bases between. This CDR3 has 14 residues. Per the germline V gene, CDR1 is GTSNPN and CDR2 is SVGIG (reference sequence). CDR3 in amino acids: CAWSVEGRGYGYTF. CDR3 bases read: TGTGCCTGGAGTGTCGAGGGGCGAGGCTATGGC.

This clone was counted many times. The read falls 3 residues short of the CDR3 end, and the missing part is taken from the germline J gene. The gene calls are TRBV20-1 and TRBJ1-1; TRBD1 matches 9 bases. Germline lookup yields CDR1 DFQATT and CDR2 SNEGSKA (reference sequence). J gave up 1 base and V 2 bases, and 8 bases lay outside the gene matches. This CDR3 contains 16 residues. The CDR3 bases that were read are TGCAGTGCTAGATCTCCTCCGACAGGGGGGAACACTGAA. As protein: CSARSPPTGGNTE. The CDR3 in full is CSARSPPTGGNTEAFF.

This clone was seen many times. The CDR3 is cut off 3 residues early in the read; its end comes from the germline J gene. The chain recombines TRBV7-3 with TRBJ2-1; D not certain. This CDR3 region has 13 residues. V lost 3 bases and J 6 bases, leaving 9 bases between the germline ends. Looked up from germline, CDR1 is SGHTA and CDR2 is FQGTGA. The CDR3 bases that were read are TGTGCCAGCAGCTTCCCCGGTTCCAATGAG. Translating it yields CASSFPGSNE. The full-length CDR3 reads as CASSFPGSNEQFF.